A selection of T cell receptor beta chains follows, all from one sample in a study of blood T cells in healthy people across ages. TCRdb re-analysed the 5' RACE reads in MiXCR, keeping a single row per CDR3 protein. The sample yields a few hundred thousand distinct CDR3 sequences, roughly a quarter seen once. These records were also assigned to another study, of T cells of mothers and their children.

Sequencing was done on a sample of blood. These TCRs come from a boy aged 2-9 years in good health. CDR3s leave out the opening cysteine and the closing phenylalanine or tryptophan. Fields, in order: J gene, V gene, D gene, clone size, CDR3 protein. A D gene is named only where the DNA matches it firmly. Not all rows give a size; the values are once, few, many and, for expanded clones, a class.

>TRBJ1-2|TRBV10-2|TRBD1|many
ASSDGTGFYGYT
>TRBJ2-2|TRBV2|NA|few
ASVRNTGELF
>TRBJ2-7|TRBV20-1|TRBD1|NA
SATGTDSYEQY
>TRBJ2-5|TRBV20-1|TRBD2|few
SALGKRGETQY
>TRBJ2-7|TRBV2|NA|NA
ASTGGTAAYEQY
>TRBJ2-5|TRBV3-1|NA|NA
ASSQDLGGSETQY
>TRBJ2-2|TRBV7-3|NA|few
ASSSQEPANTGELF
>TRBJ2-3|TRBV20-1|NA|NA
SLLRAAGSTDTQY
>TRBJ1-1|TRBV7-3|NA|NA
ASSQGPRNTEAF
>TRBJ1-2|TRBV29-1|NA|few
SVEWGSYRNYGYT
>NA|TRBV3-1|TRBD2|few
ASSQAGGRYEQF
>TRBJ2-1|TRBV6-2/TRBV6-3|TRBD2|NA
ASRSGLAGKGEQF
>TRBJ2-3|TRBV15|NA|NA
ATRGSTDMQY
>TRBJ2-5|TRBV12-3/TRBV12-4|NA|NA
ASRVPETQY
>TRBJ1-1|TRBV6-6|NA|few
ASKGVEAF
>TRBJ2-5|TRBV9|NA|few
ASSVGPSRGETQY
>TRBJ2-4|TRBV29-1|NA|NA
SVEERGPLNIQY
>TRBJ2-1|TRBV4-1|TRBD2|NA
ASSQVGGGVGYNEQF
>NA|TRBV6-5|TRBD2|NA
ASSYSPAGGPHNEQF
>TRBJ1-6|TRBV10-3|TRBD1|few
AIGRGDSPLH
>TRBJ2-2|TRBV5-1|TRBD2|few
ASRYREAGELF
>NA|TRBV10-3|NA|few
AISEGATTRRGEQY
>TRBJ2-7|TRBV20-1|NA|few
SARDHLRSKGSQGYEQY
>TRBJ1-1|TRBV20-1|TRBD1|few
SASGQGNTEAF
>TRBJ1-2|TRBV14|NA|few
ASSQASPLNYGYT
>TRBJ2-5|TRBV5-1|NA|NA
ATAGQIGETQY
>TRBJ1-1|TRBV29-1|NA|NA
SAEQGTEAF
>TRBJ2-1|TRBV24-1|TRBD2|many
ATSDPSGGDGYNEQF
>TRBJ2-1|TRBV27|NA|NA
ASSLAGPSYNEQF
>NA|TRBV12-5|NA|NA
ASGLETGPSYEQY
>TRBJ1-5|TRBV7-2|NA|few
ASTTVSSNQPQH
>TRBJ2-2|TRBV10-3|NA|once
AISESKGNTGELF
>TRBJ2-5|TRBV5-1|NA|NA
ASSLEGPSRGTQY
>TRBJ1-4|TRBV18|NA|NA
ASSPRTGNNEKLF
>NA|TRBV9|TRBD1|few
ASSPQTGSNVNEQF
>TRBJ2-1|TRBV9|TRBD2|NA
ASSPLGWREVVSYNEQF
>TRBJ2-5|TRBV5-5|TRBD2|few
ASSLRLAGDQETQY
>TRBJ2-5|TRBV7-3|TRBD2|few
ASSTRAGGEETQY
>NA|TRBV11-2|TRBD2|NA
ASSLAGSGLAPYEQY
>TRBJ2-3|TRBV7-2|TRBD2|NA
ASRYTSGGSTDTQY
>TRBJ2-1|TRBV7-3|NA|few
ASSPPGLPNNEQF
>TRBJ2-5|TRBV20-1|TRBD1|few
SARGQARQETQY
>TRBJ1-1|TRBV5-1|NA|few
ASSAGTENTEAF
>TRBJ2-5|TRBV3-1|NA|NA
ASSLLELTQY
>TRBJ2-5|TRBV13|NA|few
ASSLAGGVYETQY
>TRBJ1-2|TRBV30|NA|NA
AVYGYT
>TRBJ2-1|TRBV4-2|TRBD2|few
ASSPRGGRYNEQF
>TRBJ2-7|TRBV6-6|NA|few
ASSYPNRTDY
>TRBJ2-3|TRBV5-4|NA|few
ASSLHGGKDTQY
>TRBJ2-3|TRBV29-1|NA|NA
SVGSFWGQTDTQY
>TRBJ2-1|TRBV25-1|TRBD2|NA
ASSGLAGGSRNEQF